Sequencing of this T cell receptor (beta chain) was carried out in a study of T cells after yellow fever vaccination. A single record per CDR3 protein comes from TCRdb applying MiXCR to the 5' RACE reads. Of 300,000 to 350,000 distinct CDR3 sequences listed, around 4.1% are singletons. V lost 5 bases and J lost 3, with 17 bases in between. This CDR3 is 16 amino acids long. CDR1 and CDR2 (germline): SGHTA, FQGNSA. The chain has TRBV7-2 and TRBJ1-5; D is unclear. This clonotype originated in a man aged 18 to 30 who received the YFV17D yellow fever vaccine. The sequencing used PBMCs, collected 5 days after the yellow fever booster vaccination. CDR3 residues: CASSLSTGFPNQPQHF. In nucleotides, the CDR3 is TGTGCCAGCAGCCTCAGTACTGGCTTTCCCAATCAGCCCCAGCATTTT.